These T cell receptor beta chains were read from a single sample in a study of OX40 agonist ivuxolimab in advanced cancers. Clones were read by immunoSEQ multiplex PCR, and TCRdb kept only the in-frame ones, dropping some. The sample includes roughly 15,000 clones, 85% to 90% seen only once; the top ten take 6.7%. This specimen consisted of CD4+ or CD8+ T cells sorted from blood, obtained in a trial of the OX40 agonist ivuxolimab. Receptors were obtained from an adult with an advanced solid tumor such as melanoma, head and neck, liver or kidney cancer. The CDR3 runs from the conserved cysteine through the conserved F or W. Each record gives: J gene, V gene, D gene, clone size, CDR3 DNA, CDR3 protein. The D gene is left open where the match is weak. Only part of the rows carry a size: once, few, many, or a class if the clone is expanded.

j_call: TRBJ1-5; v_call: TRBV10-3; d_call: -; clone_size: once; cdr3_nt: TGTGCCATCAGCCCCGAAGGCGGCAATCAGCCCCAGCATTTT; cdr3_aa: CAISPEGGNQPQHF
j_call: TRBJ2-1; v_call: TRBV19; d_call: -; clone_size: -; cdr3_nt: TGTGCCAGTAGTATAGCACAGGGAGATGAGCAGTTCTTC; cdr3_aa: CASSIAQGDEQFF
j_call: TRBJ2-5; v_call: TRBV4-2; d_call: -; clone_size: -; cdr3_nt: TGTGCCAGCAGCCAAGGACTAGGGGAGACCCAGTACTTC; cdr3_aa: CASSQGLGETQYF
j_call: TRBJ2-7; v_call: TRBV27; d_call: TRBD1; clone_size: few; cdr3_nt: TGTGCCAGCAGTTTAATACAGGGGGGAGGTTCCTCCTACGAGCAGTACTTC; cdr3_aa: CASSLIQGGGSSYEQYF
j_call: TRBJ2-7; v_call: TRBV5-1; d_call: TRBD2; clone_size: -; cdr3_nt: TGCGCCAGCAGCCCGGGACTAGCGGGGCCGCTCGAGCAGTACTTC; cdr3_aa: CASSPGLAGPLEQYF
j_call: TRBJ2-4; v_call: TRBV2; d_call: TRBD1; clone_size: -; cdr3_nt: TGTGCCAGCAGTGTTACAGGGGGCATTCAGTACTTC; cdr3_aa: CASSVTGGIQYF
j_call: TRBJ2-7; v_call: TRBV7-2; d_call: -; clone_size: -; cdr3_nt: TGTGCCAGCAGCTTAGGAATGACAGAGAGTTACGAGCAGTACTTC; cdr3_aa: CASSLGMTESYEQYF
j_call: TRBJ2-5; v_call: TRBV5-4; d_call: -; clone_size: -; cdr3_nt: TGTGCCAGCAGCTTGGCCCGGACAGCGAAAGAGACCCAGTACTTC; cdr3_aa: CASSLARTAKETQYF
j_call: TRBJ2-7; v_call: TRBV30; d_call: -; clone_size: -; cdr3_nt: TGTGCCTGGAGTGTACTCCACTACGAGCAGTACTTC; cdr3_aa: CAWSVLHYEQYF
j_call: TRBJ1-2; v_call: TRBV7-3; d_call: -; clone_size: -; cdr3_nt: TGTGCCAGCAGCTTAACCTACAGTGGCGGCGGCTACACCTTC; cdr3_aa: CASSLTYSGGGYTF